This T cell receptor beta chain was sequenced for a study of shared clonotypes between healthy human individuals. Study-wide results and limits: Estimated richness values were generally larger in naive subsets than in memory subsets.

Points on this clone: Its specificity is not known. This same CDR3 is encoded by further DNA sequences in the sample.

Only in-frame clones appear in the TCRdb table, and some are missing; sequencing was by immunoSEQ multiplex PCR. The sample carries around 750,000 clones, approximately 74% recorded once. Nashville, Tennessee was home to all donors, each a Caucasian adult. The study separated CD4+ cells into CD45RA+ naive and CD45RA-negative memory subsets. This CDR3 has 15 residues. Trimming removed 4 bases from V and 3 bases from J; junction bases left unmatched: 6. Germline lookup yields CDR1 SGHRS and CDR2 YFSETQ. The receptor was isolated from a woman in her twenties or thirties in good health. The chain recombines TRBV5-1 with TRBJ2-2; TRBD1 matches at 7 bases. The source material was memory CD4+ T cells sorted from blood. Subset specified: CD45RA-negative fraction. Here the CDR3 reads CASSPGDRDTGELFF. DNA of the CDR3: TGCGCCAGCAGCCCAGGAGACAGGGACACCGGGGAGCTGTTTTTT.